Listed here are 10 T cell receptor beta chains from one sample, sequenced in a study of human T cells and chemical hapten exposure. The time point here: pre-sensitization, week 0. Treatment denoted: therapeutic diphenylcyclopropenone sensitization with weekly scalp DPC. MiXCR, run by TCRdb on the RACE reads, gives a single entry per CDR3 protein. The profile shows about 80,000 distinct CDR3 sequences, 14% of them singletons. The material was whole blood, obtained in connection with sensitization to the hapten diphenylcyclopropenone (DPC). These receptor sequences come from a woman in her fifties or sixties with alopecia areata. Some clones in this sample may be carry-over from other donors' samples.

This clonotype was counted only a few times. V usage is TRBV2 and J usage is TRBJ2-3; 8 bases line up with TRBD1. From germline, CDR1 is SNHLY and CDR2 FYNNEI. The CDR3 consists of 14 residues. With V trimmed by 7 bases and J by 4 bases, 7 bases remained unmatched. The DNA of the CDR3 is TGTGCCAGCACCGGGACAGGAGGGGCAGATACGCAGTATTTT. It codes for CASTGTGGADTQYF.

This clonotype was detected a few times. The V call is TRBV7-2, the J call TRBJ2-5; the match to TRBD2 covers 13 bases. Germline values: CDR1 SGHTA, CDR2 FQGNSA. The CDR3 sequence is 16 residues long. The ends lost 5 bases at V and 5 bases at J; junction bases unmatched: 8. This chain's CDR3 is CASSRRTSGSFETQYF. In nucleotides, the CDR3 is TGTGCCAGCAGCCGGAGGACTAGCGGGAGTTTTGAGACCCAGTACTTC.

This clonotype was seen more than once but under ten times. V and J are TRBV7-2 and TRBJ2-5; D uncertain. The CDR3 is 16 amino acids. Per the germline V gene, CDR1 is SGHTA and CDR2 is FQGNSA. V dropped 4 bases and J dropped 0 bases, with 15 bases sitting between them. DNA of the CDR3: TGTGCCAGCAGCTACCCGTTAGGGCCGTACCAAGAGACCCAGTACTTC. Protein product: CASSYPLGPYQETQYF.

V and J are TRBV20-1 and TRBJ1-5; the match to TRBD1 covers 9 bases. Germline CDR1 is DFQATT and CDR2 is SNEGSKA (reference sequence). After removal of 6 bases from V and 2 bases from J, the junction contained 5 bases not matched to a gene. There are 14 residues in the CDR3. The CDR3 sequence is CSASTGGGNQPQHF. The CDR3 DNA sequence: TGCAGTGCCAGTACAGGGGGCGGCAATCAGCCCCAGCATTTT.

This sequence joins TRBV18 and TRBJ2-7, with D unclear. V was clipped by 0 bases and J by 2 bases, with 5 bases between them. This CDR3 has 13 residues. The germline V gene has CDR1 KGHSH and CDR2 LQKENI. This CDR3 is CASSPPTAYEQYF. The DNA of the CDR3 is TGTGCCAGCTCACCACCGACGGCCTACGAGCAGTACTTC.

This clonotype was counted a few times. The CDR3 nucleotides are TGCAGCGTCCCAGGGGGCTTGAACACTGAAGCTTTCTTT. Residues: CSVPGGLNTEAFF. The chain combines TRBV29-1 with TRBJ1-1; 8 nucleotides agree with TRBD1. The trim removed 6 bases at V and 0 bases at J, leaving 3 bases unmatched. CDR1 is SQVTM and CDR2 is ANQGSEA in the germline V gene. This CDR3 comprises 13 residues.

This chain uses TRBV30 with TRBJ2-7; TRBD2 matches at 13 bases. There are 17 residues in the CDR3. Germline values: CDR1 GTSNPN, CDR2 SVGIG (reference sequence). Trimming removed 0 bases from V and 6 bases from J; junction bases left unmatched: 11. CDR3 residues: CAWSVRAGTSGIGEQYF. The CDR3 DNA follows: TGTGCCTGGAGTGTACGGGCCGGGACTAGCGGGATCGGCGAGCAGTACTTC.

The chain carries TRBV7-2 and TRBJ1-4; D possibly corresponds to TRBD1 (5 bases). CDR3 length equals 16 residues. V was cut by 2 bases and J by 3 bases, with 13 bases left in between. CDR1 and CDR2 (germline): SGHTA, FQGNSA. Here the CDR3 reads CASSLQGMGANEKLFF. In nucleotides, the CDR3 is TGTGCCAGCAGCTTACAGGGAATGGGGGCTAATGAAAAACTGTTTTTT.

This clonotype was observed a handful of times. The rearrangement links TRBV19 to TRBJ2-1; 12 nucleotides agree with TRBD2. The CDR3 is made up of 20 amino acids. Germline assignment: CDR1 LNHDA and CDR2 SQIVND (reference sequence). V lost 3 bases to trimming and J lost 4 bases; unmatched junction nucleotides: 16. The CDR3 protein is CASSMLGAASGRAGYNEQFF. CDR3 sequence (DNA): TGTGCCAGTAGTATGCTGGGGGCGGCTAGCGGGAGGGCCGGTTACAATGAGCAGTTCTTC. The variable domain in full, with the rest retrieved from reference TRBV19 and TRBJ2-1, is DGGITQSPKYLFRKEGQNVTLSCEQNLNHDAMYWYRQDPGQGLRLIYYSQIVNDFQKGDIAEGYSVSREKKESFPLTVTSAQKNPTAFYLCASSMLGAASGRAGYNEQFFGPGTRLTVL.

The J gene is TRBJ1-1, the V gene TRBV6-1; possible D gene TRBD1, 6 bases. CDR3 length equals 13 residues. With 7 bases removed from V and 3 bases from J, the gap between germline ends came to 12 bases. The germline V gene has CDR1 MNHNS and CDR2 SASEGT. CDR3 region: CASNQGPDTEAFF. The CDR3 DNA follows: TGTGCCAGCAATCAGGGGCCGGACACTGAAGCTTTCTTT.